This T cell receptor (beta chain) is drawn from a study of blood T cell repertoires in COVID-19. The method was immunoSEQ multiplex PCR; TCRdb's version includes in-frame clones alone and lacks a portion of them. The sample shows roughly 190,000 clones, around 84% of them seen only once. The clonotype comes from a young man with active or convalescent COVID-19. Sequenced: peripheral blood.

The CDR3 nucleotides are TGTGCCAGCAGTCGAAAGGGACAGGCATCAGGCACAGATACGCAGTATTTT. This translates into CASSRKGQASGTDTQYF. V gene TRBV6-6 combines with J gene TRBJ2-3, with 8 bases fitting TRBD1. Germline CDR1 is MNHNY and CDR2 is SVGAGI (reference sequence). CDR3 length equals 17 residues. V lost 5 bases to trimming and J lost 1 base; unmatched junction nucleotides: 11.